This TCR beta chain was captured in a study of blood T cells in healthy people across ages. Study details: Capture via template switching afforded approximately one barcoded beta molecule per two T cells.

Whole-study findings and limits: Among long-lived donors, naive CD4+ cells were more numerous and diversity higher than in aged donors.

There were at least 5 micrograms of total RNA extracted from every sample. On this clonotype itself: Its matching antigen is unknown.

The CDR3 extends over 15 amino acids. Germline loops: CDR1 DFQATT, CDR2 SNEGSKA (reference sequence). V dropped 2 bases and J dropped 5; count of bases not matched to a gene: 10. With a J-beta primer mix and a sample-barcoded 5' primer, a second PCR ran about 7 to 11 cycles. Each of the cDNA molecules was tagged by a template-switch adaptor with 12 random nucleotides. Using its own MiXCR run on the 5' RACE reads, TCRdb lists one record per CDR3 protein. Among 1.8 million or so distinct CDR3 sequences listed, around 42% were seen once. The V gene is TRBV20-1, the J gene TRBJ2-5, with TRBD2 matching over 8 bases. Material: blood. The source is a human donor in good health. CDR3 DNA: TGCAGTGCTAGATCGTTCCGGGGGGGCCCGGAGACCCAGTACTTC. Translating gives CSARSFRGGPETQYF.